The present T cell receptor (beta chain) was sequenced within a study of technical replicates of blood from several donors. TCRdb's copy holds only in-frame clones and misses some; the assay was immunoSEQ multiplex PCR. The sample yields tens of thousands of clones, around nine tenths seen once. Trimming left V 0 bases short and J 0 bases short, with 13 bases between. This CDR3 contains 16 residues. The germline V gene has CDR1 SGDLS and CDR2 YYNGEE. Material for sequencing was T cells isolated from PBMCs. The V gene is TRBV9, the J gene TRBJ2-7, with a weak D call TRBD2 (5 bases). This clonotype was obtained from a human donor in good health. The CDR3 DNA is TGTGCCAGCAGCGTAGGAGGTAGCGCGAGCTCCTACGAGCAGTACTTC. It is translated as CASSVGGSASSYEQYF.